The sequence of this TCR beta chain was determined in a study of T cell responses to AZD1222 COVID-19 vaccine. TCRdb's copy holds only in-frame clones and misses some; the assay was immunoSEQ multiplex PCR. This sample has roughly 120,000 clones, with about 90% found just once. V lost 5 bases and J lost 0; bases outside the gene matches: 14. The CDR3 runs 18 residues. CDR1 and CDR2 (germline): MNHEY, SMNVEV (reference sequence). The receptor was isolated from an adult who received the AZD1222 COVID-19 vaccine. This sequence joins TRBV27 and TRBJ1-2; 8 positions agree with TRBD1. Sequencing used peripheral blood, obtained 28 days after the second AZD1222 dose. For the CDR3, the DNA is TGTGCCAGCAGTGAAATCCCAGGGGGCTTGGGAGCTAACTATGGCTACACCTTC. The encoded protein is CASSEIPGGLGANYGYTF.